This entry concerns a single T cell receptor beta chain. Its target is not known. This record belongs to a study of cytomegalovirus exposure and HLA in healthy donors. General study findings and limits: Presence/absence analyses rested on an assumption that sequencing depth was roughly uniform across donors. Indistinguishable V segments such as TRBV6-2 and TRBV6-3 were excluded.

13 Jbeta primers and 60 Vbeta primers were used for the PCR. Assay used: immunoSEQ multiplex PCR; TCRdb lists only in-frame clones, some missing. The repertoire includes more than 90,000 clones, under 85% of them detected once, and approximately 4% sits in the top ten. CDR3 length equals 17 residues. V was pared by 1 base and J by 2 bases, with 8 bases of the junction left unmatched. CDR1 and CDR2 from the germline V gene are MGHRA and YSYEKL. The sequence was collected from a middle-aged woman in good health and CMV-seropositive. The sequencing sample was made of PBMCs. The chain has TRBV4-1 and TRBJ2-5, with 9 bases fitting TRBD1. The CDR3 DNA is TGCGCCAGCAGCCAAGTCTGGAGGACAGGGGTGCAAGAGACCCAGTACTTC. Protein: CASSQVWRTGVQETQYF.